The rows below give T cell receptor beta chains drawn from one sample of a study of CD8 T cells in ankylosing spondylitis. TCRdb itself ran the 5' RACE reads through MiXCR, one entry per CDR3 protein. The top ten hold more than 12% of the sample, which has approximately 300,000 distinct CDR3 sequences, 8% seen once. The specimen sequenced was blood, either unsorted or a sorted T cell fraction (not recorded which). These receptors were taken from a male donor with ankylosing spondylitis. Each CDR3 is given without its conserved first and last residue.

V | CDR3
TRBV29-1 | SVDVSGSYEQY
TRBV9 | ASSVVAVMNTEAF
TRBV6-5 | ASTQGRGYT
TRBV7-2 | ATRLAGGADTQY
TRBV4-1 | ASSRLGVEGKAF
TRBV4-2 | ASSPRARGTDTQY
TRBV29-1 | SVEGGASYYNEQF
TRBV10-3 | AISSGTGLGYSGYT
TRBV5-1 | ASSSGQGFYEQY
TRBV11-2 | ASTRGWEADTQY
TRBV20-1 | SAERTDTQY
TRBV7-9 | ASSHGLVYEQY
TRBV4-1 | ASATSHRDTDTQY
TRBV5-1 | ASSFLQGQDYT
TRBV19 | ASSRGQAAYEQY
TRBV9 | ASSPGTGTDTQY
TRBV4-3 | ASSQTLDREWAKNIQY
TRBV5-1 | ASSLGSHRRIDTQY
TRBV7-7 | ASSLEGYTGELF
TRBV11-2 | ASSGWTSGSQETQY
TRBV4-3 | ASSQDLGARTEAF
TRBV29-1 | SVETPGLAGVGGQF
TRBV20-1 | SARALQGRGYSNQPQH
TRBV2 | ASKQPRVGVVGNIQY
TRBV5-1 | ASSLEQGIAYNEQF
TRBV12-3/TRBV12-4 | ASRRDSSGSTIY
TRBV5-1 | ASSSPRLAGATGELF
TRBV5-1 | ASSIQSTDTQY
TRBV15 | ATTPGLGSYNEQF
TRBV7-2 | ASSLVAGGGYEQY
TRBV7-2 | ASSLVTSALGDTQY
TRBV28 | ASRGTGRTYEQY
TRBV9 | ASSVYRPGLAGAGANVLT
TRBV5-1 | ASSLVVGGKTGELF
TRBV27 | ASGPGIYEQY